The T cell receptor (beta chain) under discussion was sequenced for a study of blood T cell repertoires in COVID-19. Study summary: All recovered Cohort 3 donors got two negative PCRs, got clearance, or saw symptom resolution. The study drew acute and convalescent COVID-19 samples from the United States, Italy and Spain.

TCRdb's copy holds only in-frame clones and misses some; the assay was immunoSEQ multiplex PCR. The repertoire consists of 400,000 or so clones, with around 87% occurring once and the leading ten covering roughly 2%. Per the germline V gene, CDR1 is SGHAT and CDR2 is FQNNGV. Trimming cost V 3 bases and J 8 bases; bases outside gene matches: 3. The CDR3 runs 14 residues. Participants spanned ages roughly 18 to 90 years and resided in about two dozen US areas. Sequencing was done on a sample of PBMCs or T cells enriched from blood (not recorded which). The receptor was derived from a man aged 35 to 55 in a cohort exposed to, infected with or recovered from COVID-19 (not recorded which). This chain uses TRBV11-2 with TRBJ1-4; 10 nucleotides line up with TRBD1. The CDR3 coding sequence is TGTGCCAGCAGCTTGGGGACAGGGGAAGAAAAACTGTTTTTT. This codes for CASSLGTGEEKLFF.